This TCR beta chain appears in the sequencing data of a study of spatial heterogeneity in lung cancer. Study at large: Each time, sequencing found more beta-chain sequences than alpha-chain sequences. The library had UMIs, and each TCR and UMI pair averaged more than ten raw reads.

Time point of the sample: sample taken at primary tumor resection. Frozen PBMC, nontumor lung or tumor provided whole RNA, which was sequenced unsorted. In germline, CDR1 is LNHNV, CDR2 YYDKDF (reference sequence). Deletions cut 5 bases from V and 0 bases from J, with 15 bases between. The CDR3 length is 16 residues. Concerning this clonotype itself: Its antigen is unidentified.

Regarding the study as a whole: Detection of ubiquitous tumor TCRs in blood was higher at resection than follow-up.

Each TCR cDNA molecule carried a unique molecular identifier. TCRdb passed the 5' RACE reads through MiXCR, listing each CDR3 protein once. This table holds approximately 81,000 distinct CDR3 sequences, around 12% found once. This receptor was taken from a male donor with early-stage non-small cell lung cancer. The chain joins TRBV15 to TRBJ2-3, with D possibly TRBD2 on 5 matching bases. Sequenced material: PBMCs, taken at surgery. The CDR3 nucleotides read TGTGCCACCAGCCCAACGGGAAAACTTAGCACAGATACGCAGTATTTT. It specifies CATSPTGKLSTDTQYF.